Listed below are T cell receptor beta chains from one sample, sequenced in a study of blood T cell repertoires in COVID-19. Only in-frame clones appear in the TCRdb table, and some are missing; sequencing was by immunoSEQ multiplex PCR. The sample carries about 200,000 clones, approximately 80% recorded once. Material for sequencing was PBMCs or T cells enriched from blood (not recorded which). Source of these receptors: a man aged 40-55 years who had recovered from COVID-19. The CDR3 runs from the conserved cysteine through the conserved F or W. D genes are given only for firm matches. Clone size is shown for a subset of rows, as once, few, many or a class of expanded clone.

j_call,d_call,clone_size,v_call,cdr3_aa,cdr3_nt
TRBJ1-5,.,.,TRBV6-5,CASSRAQANNQPQHF,TGTGCCAGCAGCCGAGCACAAGCGAACAATCAGCCCCAGCATTTT
TRBJ2-2,.,.,TRBV19,CASSLALPNTGELFF,TGTGCCAGTAGTCTAGCTCTACCGAACACCGGGGAGCTGTTTTTT
TRBJ1-6,.,.,TRBV28,CASSSVDNSPLHF,TGTGCCAGCAGTTCGGTCGATAATTCACCCCTCCACTTT
TRBJ2-2,.,few,TRBV27,CASSLSTLSTGELFF,TGTGCCAGCAGTTTGTCTACCTTGAGCACCGGGGAGCTGTTTTTT
TRBJ1-5,.,.,TRBV12-3/TRBV12-4,CATNGAGGQPQHF,TGTGCCACCAATGGGGCAGGAGGGCAGCCCCAGCATTTT
TRBJ2-1,.,.,TRBV3-1/TRBV3-2,CASSKGASEWFF,TGTGCCAGCAGCAAAGGGGCTAGCGAGTGGTTCTTC
TRBJ2-5,.,.,TRBV30,CAWSPPGGTQYF,TGTGCCTGGAGTCCACCCGGGGGGACCCAGTACTTC
TRBJ1-2,TRBD1,few,TRBV7-9,CASSPRTGEYGYTF,TGTGCCAGCAGCCCCCGGACAGGAGAGTATGGCTACACCTTC
TRBJ1-3,.,.,TRBV7-8,CASSLALGNTIYF,TGTGCCAGCAGCTTAGCTCTTGGAAACACCATATATTTT
TRBJ1-2,.,.,TRBV3-1/TRBV3-2,CASSLRGGGVDGYTF,TGTGCCAGCAGCCTGCGCGGGGGAGGGGTTGATGGCTACACCTTC
TRBJ1-1,.,.,TRBV6-1,CASSDRVTEAFF,TGTGCCAGCAGTGACAGGGTAACTGAAGCTTTCTTT
TRBJ2-1,TRBD2,.,TRBV24-1,CATSDFTSGSGNEQFF,TGTGCCACCAGTGATTTCACCAGCGGGAGTGGGAATGAGCAGTTCTTC
TRBJ1-1,TRBD1,.,TRBV5-1,CASSLDGQGQNTEAFF,TGCGCCAGCAGCTTGGACGGACAGGGTCAAAACACTGAAGCTTTCTTT
TRBJ2-3,TRBD1,.,TRBV5-1,CASSFQPTGISTDTQYF,TGCGCCAGCAGCTTTCAACCGACAGGGATTAGCACAGATACGCAGTATTTT
TRBJ1-5,TRBD1,.,TRBV5-1,CASSLGTGDQPQHF,TGCGCCAGCAGCTTGGGGACAGGGGATCAGCCCCAGCATTTT
TRBJ1-4,.,few,TRBV3-1/TRBV3-2,CASSHGATGGMFF,TGTGCCAGCAGCCACGGGGCGACGGGGGGGATGTTTTTT
TRBJ2-4,.,.,TRBV3-1/TRBV3-2,CASSQDHSFKNIQYF,TGTGCCAGCAGCCAAGATCACAGCTTCAAAAACATTCAGTACTTC
TRBJ1-5,TRBD1,.,TRBV2,CASSVGTGAQPQHF,TGTGCCAGCAGTGTTGGGACAGGGGCTCAGCCCCAGCATTTT
TRBJ1-4,TRBD1,.,TRBV5-4,CASSLFGTAHEKLFF,TGTGCCAGCAGCTTGTTTGGGACAGCGCATGAAAAACTGTTTTTT
TRBJ2-1,TRBD1,.,TRBV25-1,CASRNTGTGGNEQFF,TGTGCCAGCAGAAATACCGGGACAGGGGGCAATGAGCAGTTCTTC
TRBJ2-3,TRBD1,.,TRBV18,CASSPFEGGAYTDTQYF,TGTGCCAGCTCACCTTTCGAAGGGGGCGCCTACACAGATACGCAGTATTTT
TRBJ2-1,TRBD2,once,TRBV28,CASSLWTSGLYNEQFF,TGTGCCAGCAGTTTATGGACTAGCGGACTATACAATGAGCAGTTCTTC
TRBJ2-7,TRBD2,.,TRBV27,CASSLGTRAREQYF,TGTGCCAGCAGTTTGGGGACTAGAGCTCGCGAGCAGTACTTC
TRBJ1-2,.,.,TRBV29-1,CSVVGADYGYTF,TGCAGCGTTGTGGGGGCGGACTATGGCTACACCTTC
TRBJ2-3,.,.,TRBV12-3/TRBV12-4,CASSLSPDTQYF,TGTGCCAGCAGTCTTAGCCCAGATACGCAGTATTTT
TRBJ2-1,TRBD2,many,TRBV25-1,CASSQAGAWNEQFF,TGTGCCAGCAGTCAAGCGGGAGCCTGGAATGAGCAGTTCTTC
TRBJ1-5,.,.,TRBV19,CASSIGGGQPQHF,TGTGCCAGTAGTATTGGGGGCGGGCAGCCCCAGCATTTT
TRBJ2-5,TRBD1,few,TRBV6-5,CASDTGGGETQYF,TGTGCCAGTGATACAGGGGGTGGGGAGACCCAGTACTTC
TRBJ1-2,.,few,TRBV6-5,CASSRGEIYGYTF,TGTGCCAGCAGCAGGGGAGAAATTTATGGCTACACCTTC
TRBJ2-3,TRBD1,.,TRBV2,CASSAKDRGGTDTQYF,TGTGCCAGCAGTGCCAAGGACAGGGGAGGGACAGATACGCAGTATTTT
TRBJ1-2,.,once,TRBV27,CASSLSLKDSRRTYGYTF,TGTGCCAGCAGTTTATCCCTAAAGGACAGTCGCAGAACTTATGGCTACACCTTC
TRBJ2-3,TRBD2,.,TRBV28,CASSYPPSGSSTDTQYF,TGTGCCAGCAGTTACCCGCCAAGCGGGAGTAGCACAGATACGCAGTATTTT
TRBJ2-1,.,.,TRBV19,CASSIGGNYNEQFF,TGTGCCAGTAGTATAGGTGGCAATTACAATGAGCAGTTCTTC
TRBJ1-2,.,.,TRBV7-2,CASSPLTAYEAYGYTF,TGTGCCAGCAGCCCCCTGACAGCGTATGAGGCCTATGGCTACACCTTC
TRBJ2-1,TRBD2,medium-sized,TRBV5-4,CASSILIAGLEQFF,TGTGCCAGCAGCATACTAATAGCGGGATTAGAACAGTTCTTC